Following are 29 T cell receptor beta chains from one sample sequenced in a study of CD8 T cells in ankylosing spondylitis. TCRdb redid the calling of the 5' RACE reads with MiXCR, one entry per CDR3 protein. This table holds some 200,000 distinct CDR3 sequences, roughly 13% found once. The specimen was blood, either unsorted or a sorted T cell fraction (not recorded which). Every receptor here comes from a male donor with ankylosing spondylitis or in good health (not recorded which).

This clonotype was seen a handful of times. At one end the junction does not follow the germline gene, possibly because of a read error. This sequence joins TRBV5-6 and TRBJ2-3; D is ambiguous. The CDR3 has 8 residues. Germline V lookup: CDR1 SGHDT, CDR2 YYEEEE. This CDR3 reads CASSPSDF. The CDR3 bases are TGTGCCAGCAGCCCTAGTGATTTT.

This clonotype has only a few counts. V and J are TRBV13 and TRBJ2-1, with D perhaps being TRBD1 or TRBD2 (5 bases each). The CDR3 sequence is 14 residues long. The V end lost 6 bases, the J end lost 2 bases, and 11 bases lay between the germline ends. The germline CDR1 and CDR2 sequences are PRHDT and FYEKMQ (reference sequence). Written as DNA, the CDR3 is TGTGCCAGCAGAAACCGGGACCCCTACAATGAGCAGTTCTTC. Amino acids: CASRNRDPYNEQFF.

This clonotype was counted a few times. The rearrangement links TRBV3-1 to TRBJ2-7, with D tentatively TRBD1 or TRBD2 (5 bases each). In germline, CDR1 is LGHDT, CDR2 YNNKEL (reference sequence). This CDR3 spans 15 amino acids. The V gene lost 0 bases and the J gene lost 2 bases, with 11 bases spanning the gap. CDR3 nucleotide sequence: TGTGCCAGCAGCCAAGATGAGGGGCCAACCTACGAGCAGTACTTC. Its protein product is CASSQDEGPTYEQYF.

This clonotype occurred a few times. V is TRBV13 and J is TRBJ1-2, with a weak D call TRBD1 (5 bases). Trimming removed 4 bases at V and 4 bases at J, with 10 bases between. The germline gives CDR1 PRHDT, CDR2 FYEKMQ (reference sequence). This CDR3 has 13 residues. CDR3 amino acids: CASSSTGTYGYTF. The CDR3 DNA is TGTGCCAGCAGCTCAACGGGGACCTATGGCTACACCTTC. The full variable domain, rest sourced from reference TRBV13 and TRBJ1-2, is AAGVIQSPRHLIKEKRETATLKCYPIPRHDTVYWYQQGPGQDPQFLISFYEKMQSDKGSIPDRFSAQQFSDYHSELNMSSLELGDSALYFCASSSTGTYGYTFGSGTRLTVV.

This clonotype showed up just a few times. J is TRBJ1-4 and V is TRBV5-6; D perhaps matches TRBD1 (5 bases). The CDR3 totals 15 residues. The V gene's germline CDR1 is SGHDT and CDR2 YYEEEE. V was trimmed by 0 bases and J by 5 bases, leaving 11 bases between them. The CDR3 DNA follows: TGTGCCAGCAGCTTGGCCGGGACGGCGAATGAAAAACTGTTTTTT. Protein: CASSLAGTANEKLFF.

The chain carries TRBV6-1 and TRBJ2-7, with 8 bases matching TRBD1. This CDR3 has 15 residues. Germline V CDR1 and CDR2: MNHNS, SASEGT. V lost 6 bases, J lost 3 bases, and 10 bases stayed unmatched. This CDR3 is CASRSRKDRDYEQYF. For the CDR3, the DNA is TGTGCCAGCAGGAGCCGCAAGGACAGGGACTACGAGCAGTACTTC.

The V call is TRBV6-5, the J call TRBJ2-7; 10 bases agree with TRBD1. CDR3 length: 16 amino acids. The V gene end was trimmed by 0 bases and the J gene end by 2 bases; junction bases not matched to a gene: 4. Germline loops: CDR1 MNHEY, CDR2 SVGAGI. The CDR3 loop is CASSYSGTGVAYEQYF. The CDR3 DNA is TGTGCCAGCAGTTACTCGGGGACAGGGGTCGCCTACGAGCAGTACTTC.

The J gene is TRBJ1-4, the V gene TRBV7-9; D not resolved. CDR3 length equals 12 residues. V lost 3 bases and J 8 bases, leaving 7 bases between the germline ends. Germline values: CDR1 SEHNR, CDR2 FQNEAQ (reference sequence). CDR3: CASSLEGEKLFF. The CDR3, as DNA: TGTGCCAGCAGCTTGGAGGGCGAAAAACTGTTTTTT.

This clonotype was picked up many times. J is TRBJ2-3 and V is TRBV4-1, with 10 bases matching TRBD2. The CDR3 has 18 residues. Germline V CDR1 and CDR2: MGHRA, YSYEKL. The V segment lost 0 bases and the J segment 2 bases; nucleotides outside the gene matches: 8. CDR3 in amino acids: CASSQDMIAGGVTDTQYF. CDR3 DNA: TGCGCCAGCAGCCAAGATATGATAGCGGGAGGTGTCACAGATACGCAGTATTTT.

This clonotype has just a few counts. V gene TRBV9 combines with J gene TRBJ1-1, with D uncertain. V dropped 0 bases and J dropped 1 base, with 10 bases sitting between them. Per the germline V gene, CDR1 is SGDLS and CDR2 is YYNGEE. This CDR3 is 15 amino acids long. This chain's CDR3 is CASSVEELWNTEAFF. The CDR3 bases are TGTGCCAGCAGCGTAGAAGAGTTATGGAACACTGAAGCTTTCTTT. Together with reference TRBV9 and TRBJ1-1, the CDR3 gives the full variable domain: DSGVTQTPKHLITATGQRVTLRCSPRSGDLSVYWYQQSLDQGLQFLIQYYNGEERAKGNILERFSAQQFPDLHSELNLSSLELGDSALYFCASSVEELWNTEAFFGQGTRLTVV.

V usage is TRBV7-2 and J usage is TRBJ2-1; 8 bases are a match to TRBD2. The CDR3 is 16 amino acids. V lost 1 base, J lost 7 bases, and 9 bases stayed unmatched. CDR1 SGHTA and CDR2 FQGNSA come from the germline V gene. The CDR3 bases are TGTGCCAGCAGCTTAGTTGGGGCGGCTAGCGGGAATGAGCAGTTCTTC. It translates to CASSLVGAASGNEQFF.

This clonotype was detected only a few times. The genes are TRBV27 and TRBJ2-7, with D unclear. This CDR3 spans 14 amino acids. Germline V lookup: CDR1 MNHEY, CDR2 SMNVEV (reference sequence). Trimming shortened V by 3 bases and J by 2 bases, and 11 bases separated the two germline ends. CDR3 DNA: TGTGCCAGCAGTTTCTACGCAGGCCCCTACGAGCAGTACTTC. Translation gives CASSFYAGPYEQYF.

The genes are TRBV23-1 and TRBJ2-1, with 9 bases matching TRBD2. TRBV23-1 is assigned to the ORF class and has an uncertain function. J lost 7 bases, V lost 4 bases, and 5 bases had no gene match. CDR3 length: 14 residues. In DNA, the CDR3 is TGCGCCAGCAGTCCTAGCGGGGCGGAGAATGAGCAGTTCTTC. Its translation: CASSPSGAENEQFF.

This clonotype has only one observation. CDR3 region: CASSYTSVRPSTDTQYF. CDR3 DNA sequence: TGTGCCAGCAGTTACACTAGCGTTAGACCTAGCACAGATACGCAGTATTTT. V and J are TRBV12-3 or TRBV12-4 and TRBJ2-3; TRBD2 aligns across 7 bases. The CDR3 extends over 17 amino acids. V was pared by 4 bases and J by 0 bases, with 10 bases of the junction left unmatched.

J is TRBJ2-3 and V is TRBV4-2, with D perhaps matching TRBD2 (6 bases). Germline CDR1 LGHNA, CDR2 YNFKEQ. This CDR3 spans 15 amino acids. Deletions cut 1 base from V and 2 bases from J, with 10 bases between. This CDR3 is CASSQVAGNTDTQYF. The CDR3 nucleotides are TGTGCCAGCAGCCAAGTTGCGGGAAACACAGATACGCAGTATTTT.

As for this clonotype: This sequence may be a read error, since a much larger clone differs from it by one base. The CDR3 is CSLGGNEQIF. CDR3 nucleotide sequence: TGCAGTCTGGGTGGTAATGAGCAGATCTTC. This chain uses TRBV29-1 with TRBJ2-1, with D uncertain. Germline CDR1 reads SQVTM; CDR2 reads ANQGSEA. The CDR3 covers 10 residues.

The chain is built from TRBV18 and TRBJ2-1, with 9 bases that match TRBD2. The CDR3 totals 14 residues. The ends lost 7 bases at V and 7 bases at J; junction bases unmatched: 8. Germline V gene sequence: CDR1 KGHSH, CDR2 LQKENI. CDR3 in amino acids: CASCLAGRFNEQFF. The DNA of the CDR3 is TGTGCCAGCTGCCTAGCGGGAAGGTTTAATGAGCAGTTCTTC.

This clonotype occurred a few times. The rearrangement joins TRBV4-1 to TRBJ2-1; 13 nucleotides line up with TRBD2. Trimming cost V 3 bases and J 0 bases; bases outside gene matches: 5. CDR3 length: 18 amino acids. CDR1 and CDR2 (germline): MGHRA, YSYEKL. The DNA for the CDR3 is TGCGCCAGCAGCCAGGGGACTAGCGGGGAATTCTCCTACAATGAGCAGTTCTTC. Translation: CASSQGTSGEFSYNEQFF.

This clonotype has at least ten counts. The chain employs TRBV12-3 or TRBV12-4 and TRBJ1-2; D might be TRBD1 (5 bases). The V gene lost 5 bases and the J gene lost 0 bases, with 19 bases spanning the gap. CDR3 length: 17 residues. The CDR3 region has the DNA TGTGCCAGCAGTCCCCGGGACCAGCGGAAAACTAACTATGGCTACACCTTC. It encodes CASSPRDQRKTNYGYTF.

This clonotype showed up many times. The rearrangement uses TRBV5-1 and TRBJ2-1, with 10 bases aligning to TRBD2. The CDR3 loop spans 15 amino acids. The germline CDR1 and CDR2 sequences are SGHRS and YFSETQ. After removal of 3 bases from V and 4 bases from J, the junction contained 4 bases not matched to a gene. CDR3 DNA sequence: TGCGCCAGCAGCTGGGTAGCGGGGGGTTACAATGAGCAGTTCTTC. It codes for CASSWVAGGYNEQFF. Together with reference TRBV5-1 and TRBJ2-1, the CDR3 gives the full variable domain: KAGVTQTPRYLIKTRGQQVTLSCSPISGHRSVSWYQQTPGQGLQFLFEYFSETQRNKGNFPGRFSGRQFSNSRSEMNVSTLELGDSALYLCASSWVAGGYNEQFFGPGTRLTVL.

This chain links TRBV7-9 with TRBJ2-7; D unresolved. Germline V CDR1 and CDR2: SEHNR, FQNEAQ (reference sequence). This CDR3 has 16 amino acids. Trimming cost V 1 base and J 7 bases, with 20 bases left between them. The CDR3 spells CASSLGWSGREREQYF. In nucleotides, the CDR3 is TGTGCCAGCAGCTTAGGATGGTCGGGCAGAGAGAGGGAGCAGTACTTC.

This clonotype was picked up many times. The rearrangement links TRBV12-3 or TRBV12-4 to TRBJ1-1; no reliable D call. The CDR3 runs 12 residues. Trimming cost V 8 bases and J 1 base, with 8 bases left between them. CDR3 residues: CASRDENTEAFF. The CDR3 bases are TGTGCCAGCCGCGATGAGAACACTGAAGCTTTCTTT.

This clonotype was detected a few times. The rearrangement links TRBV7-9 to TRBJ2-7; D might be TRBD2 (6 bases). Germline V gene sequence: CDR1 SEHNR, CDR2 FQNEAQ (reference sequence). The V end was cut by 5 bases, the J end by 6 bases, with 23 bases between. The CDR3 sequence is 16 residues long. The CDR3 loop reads CASSPAGGTGTSEQYF. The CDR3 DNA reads TGTGCCAGCAGCCCAGCTGGGGGGACGGGCACTTCCGAGCAGTACTTC.

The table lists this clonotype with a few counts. CDR3 in amino acids: CASSQDGYGYTF. CDR3 nucleotides: TGTGCCAGCAGCCAAGACGGCTATGGCTACACCTTC. The gene calls are TRBV3-1 and TRBJ1-2; D uncertain. Germline V gene lookup returns CDR1 LGHDT and CDR2 YNNKEL (reference sequence). CDR3 size: 12 residues. Trimming shortened V by 0 bases and J by 4 bases, and 3 bases separated the two germline ends.

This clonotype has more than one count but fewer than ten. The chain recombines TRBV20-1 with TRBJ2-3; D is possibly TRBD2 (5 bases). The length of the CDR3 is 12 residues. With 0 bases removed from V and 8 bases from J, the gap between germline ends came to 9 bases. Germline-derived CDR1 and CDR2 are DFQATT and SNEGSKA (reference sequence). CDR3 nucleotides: TGCAGTGCTAGAGATCATCGGGGTACGCAGTATTTT. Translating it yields CSARDHRGTQYF.

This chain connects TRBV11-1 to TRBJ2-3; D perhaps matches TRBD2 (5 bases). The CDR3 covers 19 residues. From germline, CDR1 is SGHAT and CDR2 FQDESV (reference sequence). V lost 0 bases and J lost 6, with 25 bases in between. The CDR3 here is CASSLAPGRLSPAGDTQYF. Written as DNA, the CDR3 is TGTGCCAGCAGCTTAGCGCCGGGGAGATTATCCCCCGCCGGCGATACGCAGTATTTT. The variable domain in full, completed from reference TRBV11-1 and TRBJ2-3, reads EAEVAQSPRYKITEKSQAVAFWCDPISGHATLYWYRQILGQGPELLVQFQDESVVDDSQLPKDRFSAERLKGVDSTLKIQPAELGDSAMYLCASSLAPGRLSPAGDTQYFGPGTRLTVL.

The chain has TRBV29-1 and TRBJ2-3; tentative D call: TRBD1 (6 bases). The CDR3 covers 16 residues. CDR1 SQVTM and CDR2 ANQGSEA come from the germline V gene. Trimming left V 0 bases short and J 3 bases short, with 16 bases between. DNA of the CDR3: TGCAGCGTTGAAGAGGGGACAAAGGGGATTACAGATACGCAGTATTTT. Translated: CSVEEGTKGITDTQYF.

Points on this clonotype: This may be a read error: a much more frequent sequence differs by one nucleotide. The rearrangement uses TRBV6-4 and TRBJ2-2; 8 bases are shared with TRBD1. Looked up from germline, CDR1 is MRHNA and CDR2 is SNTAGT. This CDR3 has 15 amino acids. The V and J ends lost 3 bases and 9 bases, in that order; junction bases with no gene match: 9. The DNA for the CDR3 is TGTGCCAGCAGTGATAACGACAGGGGATCCAGGGAGCTGTTTTTT. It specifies CASSDNDRGSRELFF.

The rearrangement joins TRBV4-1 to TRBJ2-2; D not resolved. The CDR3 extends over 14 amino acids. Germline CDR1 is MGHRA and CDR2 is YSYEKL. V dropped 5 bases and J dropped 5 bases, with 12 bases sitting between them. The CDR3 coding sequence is TGCGCCAGCAGCGGGGAAAGGTTAACCGGGGAGCTGTTTTTT. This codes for CASSGERLTGELFF.